What follows are 11 T cell receptor beta chains derived from one specimen sequenced in a study of T cells after yellow fever vaccination. TCRdb analysed the 5' RACE reads with MiXCR anew, one entry per CDR3 protein. The sample holds 500,000 to 550,000 distinct CDR3 sequences, 21% seen once. Sequencing used PBMCs, obtained roughly 23 days after the first yellow fever vaccination. These receptors were collected from a man aged 18-30 years who received the YFV17D yellow fever vaccine.

The chain has TRBV19 and TRBJ1-5; tentative D call: TRBD1 (6 bases). Per germline, CDR1 LNHDA and CDR2 SQIVND (reference sequence). The ends were cut back, 9 bases at V and 3 bases at J, with 12 bases in the middle. The CDR3 sequence is 13 residues long. CDR3 residues: CASNRAFNQPQHF. Here the CDR3 DNA reads TGTGCCAGCAACAGGGCCTTCAATCAGCCCCAGCATTTT.

This clonotype was counted a few times. The rearrangement joins TRBV12-3 or TRBV12-4 to TRBJ2-7; D might be TRBD1 or TRBD2, each matching 5 bases. This CDR3 has 17 residues. The V gene lost 1 base and the J gene lost 1 base, with 17 bases spanning the gap. CDR3 protein: CASSLGGAGWTSYEQYF. The DNA of the CDR3 is TGTGCCAGCAGTTTAGGGGGCGCAGGGTGGACTTCCTACGAGCAGTACTTC.

This clonotype was counted only a few times. This chain joins TRBV5-1 and TRBJ2-5; TRBD2 matches at 9 bases. V dropped 1 base and J dropped 1; count of bases not matched to a gene: 2. Germline V gene sequence: CDR1 SGHRS, CDR2 YFSETQ. This CDR3 is 15 amino acids long. CDR3 bases: TGCGCCAGCAGCTTGAATAGCGGGGGCCAAGAGACCCAGTACTTC. As protein: CASSLNSGGQETQYF.

In DNA form, the CDR3 reads TGTGCCAGCAGCTCCCATATGAACACTGAAGCTTTCTTT. As protein: CASSSHMNTEAFF. The V gene is TRBV7-2, the J gene TRBJ1-1; no clear D gene. The CDR3 consists of 13 residues. The V end was cut by 4 bases, the J end by 0 bases, with 6 bases between. In germline, CDR1 is SGHTA, CDR2 FQGNSA.

This clonotype was picked up many times. This chain links TRBV5-1 with TRBJ1-2; 7 bases are a match to TRBD1. The CDR3 runs to 14 residues. Germline-derived CDR1 and CDR2 are SGHRS and YFSETQ. Unmatched junction bases numbered 3, after V lost 2 bases and J lost 2 bases. CDR3 DNA: TGCGCCAGCAGCTTCCGGGACAGCAACTATGGCTACACCTTC. It codes for CASSFRDSNYGYTF.

The rearrangement links TRBV5-8 to TRBJ2-5; 7 bases fit TRBD1. The CDR3 spans 14 residues. The ends lost 5 bases at V and 5 bases at J; junction bases unmatched: 9. The germline CDR1 and CDR2 sequences are SGHTS and YDEGEE. CDR3 sequence (DNA): TGTGCCAGCAGGGATTGGACAGGCAAGGAGACCCAGTACTTC. Translated, it gives CASRDWTGKETQYF.

Only a few counts were recorded for this clonotype. The genes are TRBV6-2 or TRBV6-3 and TRBJ2-1; maybe TRBD1 (6 bases). The germline gives CDR1 MNHEY, CDR2 SVGEGT. Trimming cost V 0 bases and J 5 bases, with 14 bases left between them. The CDR3 totals 16 residues. DNA of the CDR3: TGTGCCAGCAGTTACTCGTTGACAGGCCCAAACAATGAGCAGTTCTTC. Translated, it gives CASSYSLTGPNNEQFF.

The DNA for the CDR3 is TGTGCCAGCAGCTTGATTGGTGGCGTGGGGCAAGAGACCCAGTACTTC. It translates to CASSLIGGVGQETQYF. V usage is TRBV5-5 and J usage is TRBJ2-5; no reliable D call. The CDR3 covers 16 residues. CDR1 is SGHKS and CDR2 is YYEKEE in the germline V gene (reference sequence). Between the trimmed V and J ends, which lost 1 base and 2 bases, there was a span of 15 bases.

This chain uses TRBV9 with TRBJ2-7, with a tentative D call TRBD1 (5 bases). Between the trimmed V and J ends, which lost 2 bases and 5 bases, there was a span of 11 bases. This CDR3 comprises 13 residues. Germline V gene lookup returns CDR1 SGDLS and CDR2 YYNGEE. The CDR3 DNA is TGTGCCAGCAGCGTTGCAGGGTCCCACGAGCAGTACTTC. Residues: CASSVAGSHEQYF.

The genes are TRBV6-2 or TRBV6-3 and TRBJ2-7; D possibly corresponds to TRBD2 (5 bases). V lost 5 bases, J lost 4 bases, and 6 bases lay in between. Germline V lookup: CDR1 MNHEY, CDR2 SVGEGT. This CDR3 is built from 11 residues. The CDR3 protein is CASSTSYEQYF. In DNA form, the CDR3 reads TGTGCCAGCAGTACTAGTTACGAGCAGTACTTC.

The chain carries TRBV5-1 and TRBJ1-2; TRBD1 agrees at 7 bases. The CDR3 is made up of 15 amino acids. The trim removed 0 bases at V and 7 bases at J, leaving 9 bases unmatched. CDR1 and CDR2 from the germline V gene are SGHRS and YFSETQ. The CDR3 loop reads CASSLEPDRASGYTF. DNA for the CDR3: TGCGCCAGCAGCTTGGAGCCCGACAGGGCCAGTGGCTACACCTTC. The full variable domain, its missing parts supplied by reference TRBV5-1 and TRBJ1-2, is KAGVTQTPRYLIKTRGQQVTLSCSPISGHRSVSWYQQTPGQGLQFLFEYFSETQRNKGNFPGRFSGRQFSNSRSEMNVSTLELGDSALYLCASSLEPDRASGYTFGSGTRLTVV.